The T cell receptor beta chain under discussion was sequenced for a study of T-cell reconstitution after alpha-beta-depleted transplantation in children listed by TCRdb under 2016. Concerning the study at large: The study quantitatively tracked T-cell immune reconstitution after TCRalphabeta/CD19-depleted allogeneic hematopoietic cell transplantation in children using TCR repertoire profiling. Paper-wide results and their limitations: The high TCRbeta diversity at day 60 in some patients was ascribed to recipient T cells and intrathymic progenitors that had survived conditioning. Over subsequent months, a decline in hyperexpanded clone frequencies was noted, and after one year, T-cell counts and TCRbeta diversity were mostly ascribed to newly produced T cells. About two months after transplant, the apparently early recovery of alphabetaT-cell counts reportedly depended on just several hundred clones that had expanded rapidly and came from non-depleted graft cells.

The sample's treatment or condition label, in plain terms: allogeneic hematopoietic cell transplantation with graft depleted of TCRalphabeta T cells and CD19 B cells. The transplant recipients were children given TCRalphabeta/CD19-depleted allogeneic hematopoietic cell grafts. Libraries were built with PCR. This sample was sequenced with an Illumina HiSeq 2500. TCR libraries were prepared with molecular barcoding, using unique molecular identifiers to normalize TCRbeta repertoire quantification. The public reads were reanalyzed by TCRdb: fastp trimming at Q25, MiXCR alignment, in-frame beta chains only. Each record represents a unique CDR3 protein, reported with the most common genes and DNA among its rows. Within this sample are 210,000 or so distinct CDR3 sequences, with roughly 10% of them counted one time only. The top ten clones comprise roughly 30% of the sample. This clonotype has ten or more counts. Its target antigen remains unknown. Within one base of it there is no much larger clone, and no base qualities were kept.

This clonotype originated in a child younger than two with acute myeloid leukemia, due to receive a stem cell transplant. The sample consisted of PBMCs, taken before TCRalphabeta/CD19-depleted stem cell transplant.

CDR3 region: CASSSGTYYEQYF. The bases read TGCGCCAGCAGCTCCGGAACATACTACGAGCAGTACTTC. The chain joins TRBV5-1 to TRBJ2-7; too little of a D gene remains to name it. The germline V gene yields SGHRS for CDR1 and YFSETQ for CDR2. The CDR3 runs 13 residues from the cysteine to the phenylalanine. Just the 39-base CDR3 DNA is kept, in frame starting at base 1. V is reduced by 3 bases and J by 3 bases, leaving a spacing of 10 bases between them.